This TCR beta chain was documented in a study of shared clonotypes between healthy human individuals (dated by TCRdb to about 2020). Background on the whole study: The cohort included three men and a couple of women between 18 and 49 years of age. For each donor, CD4 naive and CD4 memory were each run on three plates, CD8 naive on two plates, and CD8 memory on one plate. To estimate repertoire size and how much clonotypes are shared between individuals, the study performed deep sequencing of blood TCR repertoires from five healthy adults. To increase sequencing depth and limit assay-specific biases, TCR repertoire library preparation and sequencing were carried out by different laboratories using diverse techniques. Each donor's leukapheresis produced roughly between roughly 0.94 and 9.5 billion PBMCs.

Concerning this clone itself: Its antigen remains unidentified. One base away there is no much larger clone; base qualities are not given.

Using the deep immunoSEQ assay, TCR CDR3 regions were amplified from genomic DNA by multiplex PCR. For each cell subset, the extracted genomic DNA was distributed evenly across all wells of several immunoSEQ 96-well plates, and each plate served as one replicate. For sorted subsets, about 220 ng of genomic DNA, equivalent to roughly 30,000 T cell genomes, went into each replicate PCR. Purified libraries were measured with a Qubit 3.0 fluorometer, size-checked on a Bioanalyzer 2100, and measured again with the KAPA Library Quantification kit. Every immunoSEQ 96-well plate was sequenced on a dedicated single-read 150-cycle Illumina NextSeq 550 flow cell. In the authors' own workflow: The immunoSEQ output contained only junctional sequences without quality scores, so filtering could not match that applied to full-length reads. Sequences were annotated with PyIR, a Python wrapper for IgBLAST v1.9, using IMGT germline references to assign V/J genes and CDR3. Reads were removed for weak V/J assignments (E-value above 1e-6), missing CDR3, stop codons, out-of-frame junctions, or ambiguous translated residues. V3J clonotypes were defined by identical inferred V gene, J gene, and CDR3 amino acid sequence. Percentage overlap between repertoires was computed as shared unique clonotypes divided by the size of the smaller repertoire. Three approaches were used to assess repertoire richness: RTK rarefaction, the Chao1 estimator, and Recon v2.1 estimates of unobserved clonotypes. For all TCRbeta clonotypes obtained by the gDNA method from a handful of donors, generation probabilities were computed with OLGA. TCRdb obtained this table from immuneACCESS and retained in-frame rearrangements with V and J assigned. These tables miss some clones; where compared with another copy, unresolved V genes account for less than half of the shortfall, and the remainder is unexplained. V, J and clone size reflect that table, while D and trimming were determined from the DNA. This sample lists 2 million to 2.5 million clones; roughly 91% were detected once. Of the sample, under 2% is held by the ten largest clones.

CD8 naive samples were obtained by positive selection for CCR7 among CD45RO-negative cells, yielding a CD45RA+CCR7+ population from which TemRA cells were excluded. Donors were healthy HIV-negative adults with no recently reported acute infections or vaccinations. Every donor was a Caucasian adult living in Nashville, Tennessee, USA. Blood was obtained by leukapheresis, after which PBMCs were separated by Ficoll-Histopaque density gradient centrifugation and cryopreserved in liquid nitrogen vapor phase. Purity and quantity of every magnetically sorted T cell population were checked by analytical flow cytometry. Each sorted fraction had its genomic DNA isolated and then quantified by UV absorbance on a Nanodrop 2000c. From a lookup of the germline V gene, CDR1 and CDR2 are MGHRA and YSYEKL. There are 16 amino acids in the CDR3, from cysteine to phenylalanine inclusive. Here the CDR3 DNA is all that survives: 48 bases in frame from base 1. V sheds 0 bases and J sheds 4 bases, leaving 14 bases between their ends.

Results the study describes overall, beyond this receptor: Naive subsets generally had larger estimated clonotype richness than memory subsets did. Sampling was limited to blood, and TCR repertoires in tissue likely differ from TCR repertoires in blood. Incomplete sequencing was indicated by rarefaction of sorted-subset datasets, despite the large sequencing depth. The genetic and exposure-history diversity represented was limited by the small number of donors. Based on pairwise subsampling, the degree of clonotype sharing among donors was expected to be affected by sequencing depth. Compared with non-shared clonotypes, clonotypes shared by all four sorted-subset donors had higher generation probabilities. Roughly 5% of naive CD4, more than 3% of naive CD8, approximately 2.2% of memory CD4, and less than 0.45% of memory CD8 clonotypes were shared across several donors.

The sequence links TRBV4-1 to TRBJ2-3; the D region may be TRBD1 or TRBD2, each matching 5 bases equally. The sequenced sample consisted of naive CD8+ T cells from PBMCs. The cell subset or site label on this specimen signifies: CD45RA+CCR7+. The sequence derives from a young man in good health. Some clones in this sample may be carry-over from other donors' samples. The nucleotide sequence is given as TGCGCCAGCAGCCAAGATCGCTACCGGGACGCAGATACGCAGTATTTT. Its product reads: CASSQDRYRDADTQYF.